This T cell receptor (beta chain) was retrieved from a study of T cell responses to AZD1222 COVID-19 vaccine. Findings of the study overall: Recipients of two AZD1222 doses showed rising Spike-specific TCR breadth and depth. Seropositive status at baseline applied to only 5 or 6 AZD1222 recipients.

Comments on this clone: The antigen is undetermined.

Trimming stripped 0 bases from V and 2 bases from J, with 10 bases between. Germline V gene sequence: CDR1 LGHNA, CDR2 YSLEER. CDR3 length: 15 amino acids. Sequenced by immunoSEQ multiplex PCR; TCRdb stores in-frame clones only, minus some. The table includes about 120,000 clones, around 89% detected once. V is TRBV4-3 and J is TRBJ2-5; D might be TRBD2 (5 bases). This TCR was sampled from an adult in good health. The material was peripheral blood, obtained on day 0 of AZD1222 vaccination. CDR3: CASSQDEGQQETQYF. The CDR3 nucleotides are TGCGCCAGCAGCCAAGATGAGGGCCAGCAAGAGACCCAGTACTTC.